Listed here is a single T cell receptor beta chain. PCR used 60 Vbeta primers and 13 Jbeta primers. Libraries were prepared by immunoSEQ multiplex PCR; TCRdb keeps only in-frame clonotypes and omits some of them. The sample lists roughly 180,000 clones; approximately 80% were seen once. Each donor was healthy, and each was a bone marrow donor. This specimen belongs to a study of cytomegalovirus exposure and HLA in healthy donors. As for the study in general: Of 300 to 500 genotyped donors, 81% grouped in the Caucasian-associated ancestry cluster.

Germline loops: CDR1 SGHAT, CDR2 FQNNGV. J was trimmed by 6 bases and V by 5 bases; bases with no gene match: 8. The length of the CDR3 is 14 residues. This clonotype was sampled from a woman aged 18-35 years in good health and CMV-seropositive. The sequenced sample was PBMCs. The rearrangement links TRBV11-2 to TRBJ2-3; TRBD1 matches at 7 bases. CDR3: CASSQQGTDDTQYF. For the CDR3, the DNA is TGTGCCAGCAGCCAGCAGGGGACAGACGATACGCAGTATTTT.